The clone carrying this TCR beta chain was observed once. Its antigen is currently unknown. This entry comes from a study of post-analysis software for immune sequencing data. In the study overall: Recorded subtypes: relapsing-remitting, secondary progressive, progressive-relapsing; some patients unannotated.

Carried by the TCR beta cDNA libraries were unique molecular identifiers. Input populations of 1 to 10 million T cells gave rise to hundreds of thousands of cDNA molecules. MiXCR was run by TCRdb on the PCR reads, yielding one entry per CDR3 protein. The sample has approximately 660,000 distinct CDR3 sequences, roughly three fifths seen once; the top ten hold 11%. Findings and limits, study-wide: Clustering by F measure revealed strong co-clustering among samples prepared together in one batch. Higher frequency in patients than in controls was seen for five TRBV segments, with TRBV5-6, TRBV5-1 and TRBV20-1 among them. Significantly lower normalized Chao1 diversity was seen in multiple sclerosis patients than in controls.

V shed 3 bases, J shed 5 bases, and the junction held 8 bases outside the gene matches. The CDR3 is 16 residues long. The sample consisted of blood. This receptor was taken from a girl aged 2-10 years with multiple sclerosis. This chain uses TRBV12-3 or TRBV12-4 with TRBJ2-3, with 10 bases aligning to TRBD2. This CDR3 reads CASSFGVAGGEDTQYF. The DNA for the CDR3 is TGTGCCAGCAGTTTTGGTGTAGCGGGAGGTGAAGATACGCAGTATTTT.